This entry features one T cell receptor (beta chain) sequence. What it binds is unknown. This entry comes from a study of cytomegalovirus exposure and HLA in healthy donors. Study-level findings and limits: In an earlier analysis, in several hundred donors, most V segments appeared productive either ~90% or ~30% of the time. Later analysis identified around 15,000 TCR beta sequences associated with HLA alleles, using a false discovery rate threshold of 0.05.

This PCR relied on a set of 60 Vbeta primers and 13 Jbeta primers. The assay was immunoSEQ multiplex PCR, and TCRdb's table has in-frame clones only and misses some. The sample holds under 200,000 clones, over 70% seen once. Sequencing was performed on PBMCs. The clonotype was recovered from a man in his forties or fifties in good health and CMV-seronegative.

CDR3 amino acids: CAWTGRNEQFF. The CDR3 region has the DNA TGTGCCTGGACAGGGAGGAATGAGCAGTTCTTC. The gene calls are TRBV30 and TRBJ2-1; D is perhaps TRBD2 (6 bases). This CDR3 is 11 amino acids long. V was pared by 4 bases and J by 7 bases, with 8 bases between. Germline V gene lookup returns CDR1 GTSNPN and CDR2 SVGIG (reference sequence).